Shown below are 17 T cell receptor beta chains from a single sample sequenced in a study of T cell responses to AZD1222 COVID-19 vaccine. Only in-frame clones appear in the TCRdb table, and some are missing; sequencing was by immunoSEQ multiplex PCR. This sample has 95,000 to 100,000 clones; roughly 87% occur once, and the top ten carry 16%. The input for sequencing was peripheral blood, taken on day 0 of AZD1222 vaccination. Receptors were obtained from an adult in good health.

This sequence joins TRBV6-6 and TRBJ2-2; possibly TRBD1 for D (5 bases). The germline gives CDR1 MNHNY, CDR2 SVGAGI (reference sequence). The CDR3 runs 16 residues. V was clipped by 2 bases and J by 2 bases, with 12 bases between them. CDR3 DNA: TGTGCCAGCAGTTACGGGGCGGAAAGTAACACCGGGGAGCTGTTTTTT. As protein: CASSYGAESNTGELFF.

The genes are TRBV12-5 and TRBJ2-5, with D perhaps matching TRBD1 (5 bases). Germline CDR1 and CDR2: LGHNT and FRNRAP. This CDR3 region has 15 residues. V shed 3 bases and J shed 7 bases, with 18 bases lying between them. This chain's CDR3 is CASGFTRGPQGTQYF. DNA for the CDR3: TGTGCTAGTGGTTTCACGCGAGGCCCCCAGGGGACCCAGTACTTC.

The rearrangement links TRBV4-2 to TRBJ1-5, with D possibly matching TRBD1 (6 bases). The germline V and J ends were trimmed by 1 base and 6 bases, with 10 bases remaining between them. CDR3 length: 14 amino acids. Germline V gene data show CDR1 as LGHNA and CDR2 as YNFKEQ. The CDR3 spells CASSQGGGPQPQHF. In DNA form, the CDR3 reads TGTGCCAGCAGCCAAGGAGGGGGGCCTCAGCCCCAGCATTTT.

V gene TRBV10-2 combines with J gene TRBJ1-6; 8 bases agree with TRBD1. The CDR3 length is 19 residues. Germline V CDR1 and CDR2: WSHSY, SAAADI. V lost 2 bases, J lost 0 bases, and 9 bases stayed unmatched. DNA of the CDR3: TGCGCCAGCAGTGAGACGCGCGGGACAGGCCTCTCCTATAATTCACCCCTCCACTTT. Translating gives CASSETRGTGLSYNSPLHF.

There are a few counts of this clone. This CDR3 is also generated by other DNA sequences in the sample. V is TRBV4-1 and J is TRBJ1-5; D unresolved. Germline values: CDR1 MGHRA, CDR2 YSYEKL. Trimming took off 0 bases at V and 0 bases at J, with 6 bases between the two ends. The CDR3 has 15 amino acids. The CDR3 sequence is CASSQDWVSNQPQHF. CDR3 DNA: TGCGCCAGCAGCCAAGATTGGGTTAGCAATCAGCCCCAGCATTTT.

CDR3 residues: CSVGHGHIQETQYF. The CDR3, as DNA: TGCAGCGTTGGCCACGGACATATCCAAGAGACCCAGTACTTC. V gene TRBV29-1 combines with J gene TRBJ2-5; TRBD1 is a possible D gene (5 bases). V lost 4 bases and J lost 1, with 13 bases in between. Germline V gene lookup returns CDR1 SQVTM and CDR2 ANQGSEA. The CDR3 runs 14 residues.

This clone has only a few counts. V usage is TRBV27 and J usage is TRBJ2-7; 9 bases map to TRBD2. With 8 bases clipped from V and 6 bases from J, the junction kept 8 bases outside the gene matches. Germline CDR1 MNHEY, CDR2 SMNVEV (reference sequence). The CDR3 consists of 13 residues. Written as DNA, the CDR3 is TGTGCCAGCTTGGGTAGCGGGAGTAGCGAGCAGTACTTC. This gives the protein CASLGSGSSEQYF.

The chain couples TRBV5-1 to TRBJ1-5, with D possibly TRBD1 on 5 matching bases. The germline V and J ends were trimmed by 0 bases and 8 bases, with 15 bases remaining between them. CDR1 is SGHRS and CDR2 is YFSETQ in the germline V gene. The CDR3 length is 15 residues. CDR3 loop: CASSLGDGGSEPQHF. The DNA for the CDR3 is TGCGCCAGCAGCTTGGGAGACGGGGGGTCGGAGCCCCAGCATTTT.

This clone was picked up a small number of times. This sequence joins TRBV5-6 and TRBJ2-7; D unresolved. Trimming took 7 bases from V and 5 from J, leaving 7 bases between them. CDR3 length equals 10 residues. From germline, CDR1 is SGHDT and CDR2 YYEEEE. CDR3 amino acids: CASPRDEQYF. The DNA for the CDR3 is TGTGCCAGCCCCCGGGACGAGCAGTACTTC.

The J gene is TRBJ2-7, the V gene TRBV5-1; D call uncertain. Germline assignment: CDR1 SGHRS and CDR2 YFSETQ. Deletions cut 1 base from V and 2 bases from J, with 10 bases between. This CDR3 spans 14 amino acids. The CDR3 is CASSLTVQAYEQYF. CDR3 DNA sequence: TGCGCCAGCAGCTTGACAGTTCAGGCCTACGAGCAGTACTTC.

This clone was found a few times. The DNA of the CDR3 is TGTGCCAGCAGGCCGAGACAGTTTAGGAACACTGAAGCTTTCTTT. This gives the protein CASRPRQFRNTEAFF. The chain employs TRBV6-5 and TRBJ1-1, with a tentative D call TRBD1 (5 bases). The CDR3 spans 15 residues. The germline V gene has CDR1 MNHEY and CDR2 SVGAGI. With 6 bases removed from V and 1 base from J, the gap between germline ends came to 15 bases.

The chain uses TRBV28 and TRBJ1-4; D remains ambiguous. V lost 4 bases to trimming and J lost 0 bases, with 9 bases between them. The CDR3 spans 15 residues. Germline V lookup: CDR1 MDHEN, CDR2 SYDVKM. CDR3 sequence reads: CASSSYGATNEKLFF. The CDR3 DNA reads TGTGCCAGCAGTTCATACGGAGCAACTAATGAAAAACTGTTTTTT.

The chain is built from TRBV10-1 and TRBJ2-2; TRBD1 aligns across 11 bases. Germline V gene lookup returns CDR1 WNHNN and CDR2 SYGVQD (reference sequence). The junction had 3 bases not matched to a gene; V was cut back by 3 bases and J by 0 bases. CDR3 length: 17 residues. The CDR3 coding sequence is TGCGCCAGCAGTGACTGGACAGGGGGCTCGAACACCGGGGAGCTGTTTTTT. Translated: CASSDWTGGSNTGELFF.

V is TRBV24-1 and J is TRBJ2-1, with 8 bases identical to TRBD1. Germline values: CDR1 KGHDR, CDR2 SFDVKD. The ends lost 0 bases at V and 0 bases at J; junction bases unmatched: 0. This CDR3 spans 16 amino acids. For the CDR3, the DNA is TGTGCCACCAGTGATTTGGGGACAGGCTCCTACAATGAGCAGTTCTTC. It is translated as CATSDLGTGSYNEQFF.

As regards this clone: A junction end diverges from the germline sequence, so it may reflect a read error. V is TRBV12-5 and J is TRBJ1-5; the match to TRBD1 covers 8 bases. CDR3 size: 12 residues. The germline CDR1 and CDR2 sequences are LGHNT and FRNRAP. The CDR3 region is CASGLETGAPIF. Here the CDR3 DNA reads TGTGCTAGTGGTTTGGAGACAGGGGCTCCGATTTTT.

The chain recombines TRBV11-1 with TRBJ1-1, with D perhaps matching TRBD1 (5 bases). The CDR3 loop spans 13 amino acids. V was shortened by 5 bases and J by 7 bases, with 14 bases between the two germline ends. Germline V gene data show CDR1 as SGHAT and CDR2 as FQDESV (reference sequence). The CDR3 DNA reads TGTGCCAGCAGCCTCTTGCCGGGGGATGAAGCTTTCTTT. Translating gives CASSLLPGDEAFF.

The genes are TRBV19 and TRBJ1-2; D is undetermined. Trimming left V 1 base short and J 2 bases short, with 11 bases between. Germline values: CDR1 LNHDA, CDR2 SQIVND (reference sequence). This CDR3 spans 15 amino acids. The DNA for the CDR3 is TGTGCCAGTAGTATAGTTGGCAGGACGAACTATGGCTACACCTTC. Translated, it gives CASSIVGRTNYGYTF.